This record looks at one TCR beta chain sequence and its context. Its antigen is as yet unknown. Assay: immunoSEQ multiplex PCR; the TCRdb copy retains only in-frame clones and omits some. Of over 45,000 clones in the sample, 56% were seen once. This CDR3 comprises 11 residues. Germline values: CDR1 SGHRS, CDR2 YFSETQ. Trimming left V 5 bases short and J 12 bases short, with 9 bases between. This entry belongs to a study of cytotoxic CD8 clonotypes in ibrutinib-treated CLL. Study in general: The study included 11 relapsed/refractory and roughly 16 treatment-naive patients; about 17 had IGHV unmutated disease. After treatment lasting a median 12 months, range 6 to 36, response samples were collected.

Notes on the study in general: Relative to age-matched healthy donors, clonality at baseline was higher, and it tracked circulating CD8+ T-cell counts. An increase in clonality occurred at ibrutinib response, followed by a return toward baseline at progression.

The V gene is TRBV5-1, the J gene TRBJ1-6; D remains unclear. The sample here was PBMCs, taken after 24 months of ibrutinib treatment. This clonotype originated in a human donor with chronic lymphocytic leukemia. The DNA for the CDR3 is TGCGCCAGCAGTTACGGGGAACCCCTCCACTTT. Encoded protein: CASSYGEPLHF.